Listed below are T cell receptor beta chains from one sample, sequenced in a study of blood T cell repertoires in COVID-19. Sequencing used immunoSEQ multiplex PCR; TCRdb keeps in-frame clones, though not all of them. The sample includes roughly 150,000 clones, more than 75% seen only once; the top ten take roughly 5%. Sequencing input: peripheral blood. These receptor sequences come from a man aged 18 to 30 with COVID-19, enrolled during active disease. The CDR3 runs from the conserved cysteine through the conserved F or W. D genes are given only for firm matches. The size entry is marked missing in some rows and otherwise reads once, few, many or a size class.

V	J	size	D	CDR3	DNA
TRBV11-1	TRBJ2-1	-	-	CASSSGQYNEQFF	TGTGCCAGCAGCTCCGGACAGTATAATGAGCAGTTCTTC
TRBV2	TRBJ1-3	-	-	CASSYDKPSGNTIYF	TGTGCCAGCAGTTACGACAAGCCCTCTGGAAACACCATATATTTT
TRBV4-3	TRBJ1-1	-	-	CASSQVRDDTEAFF	TGCGCCAGCAGCCAAGTTAGAGATGACACTGAAGCTTTCTTT
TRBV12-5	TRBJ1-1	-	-	CASGSRPTEAFF	TGTGCTAGTGGTTCTAGACCCACTGAAGCTTTCTTT
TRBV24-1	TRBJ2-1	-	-	CATSDPRTAMGRQFF	TGTGCCACCAGTGACCCTCGGACCGCGATGGGGAGGCAGTTCTTC
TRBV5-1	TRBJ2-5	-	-	CASSLTTGLETQYF	TGCGCCAGCAGCCTTACAACAGGGTTAGAGACCCAGTACTTC
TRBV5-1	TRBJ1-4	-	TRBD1	CASSWTPGQDQKLLF	TGCGCCAGCAGTTGGACCCCGGGACAGGACCAAAAACTGCTTTTT
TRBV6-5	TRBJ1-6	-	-	CASSLGESPLHF	TGTGCCAGCAGTTTAGGGGAATCACCCCTCCACTTT
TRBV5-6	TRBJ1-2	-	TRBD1	CASSWRPGGADGYTF	TGTGCCAGCAGCTGGCGGCCAGGGGGCGCGGATGGCTACACCTTC
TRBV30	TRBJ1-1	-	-	CAWSGGTWMNTEAFF	TGTGCCTGGAGTGGCGGGACTTGGATGAACACTGAAGCTTTCTTT
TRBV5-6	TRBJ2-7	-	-	CASRLGGAYEQYF	TGTGCCAGCAGGCTGGGGGGAGCCTACGAGCAGTACTTC
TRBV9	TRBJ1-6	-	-	CASSVTEGDNSPLHF	TGTGCCAGCAGCGTAACTGAAGGGGATAATTCACCCCTCCACTTT
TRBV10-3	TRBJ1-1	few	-	CAISAQVGSEAFF	TGTGCCATCAGTGCCCAGGTCGGCAGCGAAGCTTTCTTT
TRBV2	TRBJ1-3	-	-	CARTTFSGNTIYF	TGTGCCAGGACAACTTTCTCTGGAAACACCATATATTTT
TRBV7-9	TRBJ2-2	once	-	CASSHGQHTGELFF	TGTGCCAGCAGCCATGGACAGCACACCGGGGAGCTGTTTTTT
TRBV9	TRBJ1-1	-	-	CASSDQSGANTEAFF	TGTGCCAGCAGCGACCAGTCAGGGGCGAACACTGAAGCTTTCTTT
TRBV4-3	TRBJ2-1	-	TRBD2	CASSQARLAGPYNEQFF	TGCGCCAGCAGCCAAGCTCGGCTAGCGGGACCCTACAATGAGCAGTTCTTC
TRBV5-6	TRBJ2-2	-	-	CASSPGTLISAGELFF	TGTGCCAGCAGCCCTGGGACTTTGATAAGCGCCGGGGAGCTGTTTTTT
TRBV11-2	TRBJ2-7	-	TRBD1	CASSLDTGTGRAEQYF	TGTGCCAGCAGCTTGGACACCGGGACAGGGAGGGCCGAGCAGTACTTC
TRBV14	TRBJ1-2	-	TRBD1	CASSPGQNYGYTF	TGTGCCAGCAGCCCGGGACAGAACTATGGCTACACCTTC
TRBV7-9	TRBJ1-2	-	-	CASSGLDYGYTF	TGTGCCAGCAGCGGCCTTGACTATGGCTACACCTTC
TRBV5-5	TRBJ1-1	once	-	CASSVTGAEAFF	TGTGCCAGCAGCGTGACTGGCGCTGAAGCTTTCTTT
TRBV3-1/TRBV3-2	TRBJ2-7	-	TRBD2	CASSQGGLSGRKYF	TGTGCCAGCAGCCAGGGGGGACTATCCGGTCGAAAGTACTTC
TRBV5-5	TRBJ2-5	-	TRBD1	CASSSRGDRGLRETQYF	TGTGCCAGCAGCTCAAGGGGGGACAGGGGGCTACGGGAGACCCAGTACTTC
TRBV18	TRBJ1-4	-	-	CASSPQAATNEKLLF	TGTGCCAGCTCACCACAGGCAGCAACTAATGAAAAACTGCTTTTT
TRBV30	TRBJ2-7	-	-	CAWSPSVREQYF	TGTGCCTGGAGTCCCTCAGTTCGCGAGCAGTACTTC
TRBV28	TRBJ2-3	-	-	CASSLILHAPGGEDTDTQYF	TGTGCCAGCAGTTTAATCTTACACGCCCCAGGAGGTGAGGACACAGATACGCAGTATTTT
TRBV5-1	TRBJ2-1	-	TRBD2	CASSLEAGGIDEQFF	TGCGCCAGCAGCTTGGAAGCGGGAGGCATCGATGAGCAGTTCTTC
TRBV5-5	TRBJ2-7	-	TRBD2	CASRPTSVGTTYEQYF	TGTGCCAGCAGGCCCACTAGCGTGGGGACTACCTACGAGCAGTACTTC
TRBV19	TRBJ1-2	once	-	CASSIGGAGYTF	TGTGCCAGTAGTATAGGCGGGGCTGGCTACACCTTC
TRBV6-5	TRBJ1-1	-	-	CASSSNTEAFF	TGTGCCAGCAGTTCAAACACTGAAGCTTTCTTT
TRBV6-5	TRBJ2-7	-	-	CASSLQVRSYEQYF	TGTGCCAGCAGTTTACAGGTCCGCTCCTACGAGCAGTACTTC